This paragraph covers one TCR beta chain sequence. What it binds is not known. The data originate from a study of neoadjuvant anti-PD-1 for oral cavity cancer. Study as a whole: Patients without progression received a fourth nivolumab dose around day 43, then surgical resection on days 50-56.

Study results and limitations: Higher pretreatment Treg/Th17 ratios tracked higher pretreatment blood clonality. Larger post-treatment preexisting tumor clones tracked with greater tumor shrinkage.

This table comes from immunoSEQ multiplex PCR, and its TCRdb copy is limited to in-frame clones, with some not included. The data hold 10,000 to 11,000 clones, with about 51% observed a single time. The specimen comprised tumor tissue, sampled before nivolumab (anti-PD-1) treatment. The sequence derives from a person aged 35-79 years with oral cavity squamous cell carcinoma.

CDR3 bases: TGTGCCATCAGTGCGGCGGGACAGACTATGAACACTGAAGCTTTCTTT. Its translation is CAISAAGQTMNTEAFF. V and J are TRBV10-3 and TRBJ1-1; 7 positions agree with TRBD1. The CDR3 totals 16 residues. Germline trimming cut 4 bases from V and 0 bases from J; bases unmatched to any gene: 8. Per the germline V gene, CDR1 is ENHRY and CDR2 is SYGVKD.